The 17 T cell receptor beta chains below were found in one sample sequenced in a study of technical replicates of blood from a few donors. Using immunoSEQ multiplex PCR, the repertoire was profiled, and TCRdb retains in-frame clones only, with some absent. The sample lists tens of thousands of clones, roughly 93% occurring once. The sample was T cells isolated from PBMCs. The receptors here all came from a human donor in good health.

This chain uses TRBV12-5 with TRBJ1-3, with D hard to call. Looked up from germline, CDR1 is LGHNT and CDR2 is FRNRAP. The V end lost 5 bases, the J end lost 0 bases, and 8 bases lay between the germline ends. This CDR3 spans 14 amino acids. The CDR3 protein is CASGQTVSGNTIYF. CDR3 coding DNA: TGTGCTAGTGGTCAAACAGTCTCTGGAAACACCATATATTTT. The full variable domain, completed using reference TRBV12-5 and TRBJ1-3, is DARVTQTPRHKVTEMGQEVTMRCQPILGHNTVFWYRQTMMQGLELLAYFRNRAPLDDSGMPKDRFSAEMPDATLATLKIQPSEPRDSAVYFCASGQTVSGNTIYFGEGSWLTVV.

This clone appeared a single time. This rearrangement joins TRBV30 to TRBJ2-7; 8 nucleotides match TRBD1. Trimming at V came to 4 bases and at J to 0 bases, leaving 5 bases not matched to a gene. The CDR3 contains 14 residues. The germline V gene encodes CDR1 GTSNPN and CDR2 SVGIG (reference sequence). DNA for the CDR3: TGTGCCTGGATAAGACAGGGGTCCTCCTACGAGCAGTACTTC. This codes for CAWIRQGSSYEQYF. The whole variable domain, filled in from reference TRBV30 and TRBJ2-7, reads SQTIHQWPATLVQPVGSPLSLECTVEGTSNPNLYWYRQAAGRGLQLLFYSVGIGQISSEVPQNLSASRPQDRQFILSSKKLLLSDSGFYLCAWIRQGSSYEQYFGPGTRLTVT.

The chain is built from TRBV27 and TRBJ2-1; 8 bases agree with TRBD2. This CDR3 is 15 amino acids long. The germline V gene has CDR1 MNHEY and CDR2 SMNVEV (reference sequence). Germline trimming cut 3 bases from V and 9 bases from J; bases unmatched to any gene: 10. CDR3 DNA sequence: TGTGCCAGCAGTTTTTACGGGAGGGCCCACGGTGAGCAGTTCTTC. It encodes CASSFYGRAHGEQFF.

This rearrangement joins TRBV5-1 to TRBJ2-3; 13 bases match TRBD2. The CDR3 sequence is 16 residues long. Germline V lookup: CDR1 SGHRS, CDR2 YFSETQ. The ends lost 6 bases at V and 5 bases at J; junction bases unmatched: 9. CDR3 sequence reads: CASTWTSGRGGDTQYF. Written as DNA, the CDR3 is TGCGCCAGCACCTGGACTAGCGGGAGAGGCGGAGATACGCAGTATTTT.

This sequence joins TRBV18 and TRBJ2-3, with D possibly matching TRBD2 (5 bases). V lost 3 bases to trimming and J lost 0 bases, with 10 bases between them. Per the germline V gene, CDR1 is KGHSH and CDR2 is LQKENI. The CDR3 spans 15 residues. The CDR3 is CASSPSRTSTDTQYF. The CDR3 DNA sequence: TGTGCCAGCTCACCTTCCAGGACTAGCACAGATACGCAGTATTTT.

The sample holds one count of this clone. The CDR3 region is CAIRQGVNQPQHF. The DNA for the CDR3 is TGTGCCATCAGGCAGGGGGTTAATCAGCCCCAGCATTTT. This chain joins TRBV10-3 and TRBJ1-5; 7 bases line up with TRBD1. CDR1 ENHRY and CDR2 SYGVKD come from the germline V gene. CDR3 length: 13 residues. V trimming: 6 bases; J trimming: 4 bases; junction bases outside the gene matches: 3.

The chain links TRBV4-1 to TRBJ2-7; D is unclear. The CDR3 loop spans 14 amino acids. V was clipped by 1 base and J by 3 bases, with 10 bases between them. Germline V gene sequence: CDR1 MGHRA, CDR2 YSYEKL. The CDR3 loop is CASSQGAQLYEQYF. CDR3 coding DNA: TGCGCCAGCAGCCAAGGAGCGCAGCTCTACGAGCAGTACTTC.

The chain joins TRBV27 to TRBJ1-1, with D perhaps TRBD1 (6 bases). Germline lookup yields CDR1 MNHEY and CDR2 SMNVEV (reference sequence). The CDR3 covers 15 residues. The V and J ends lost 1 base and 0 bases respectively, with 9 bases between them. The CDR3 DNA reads TGTGCCAGCAGTTTATTAGGGGGTATGAACACTGAAGCTTTCTTT. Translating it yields CASSLLGGMNTEAFF.

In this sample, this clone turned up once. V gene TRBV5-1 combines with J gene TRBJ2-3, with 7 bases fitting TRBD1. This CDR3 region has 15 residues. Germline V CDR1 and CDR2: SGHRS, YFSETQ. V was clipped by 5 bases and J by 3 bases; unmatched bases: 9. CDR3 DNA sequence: TGCGCCAGCAGAGAGAAACAGGGGATGACAGATACGCAGTATTTT. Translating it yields CASREKQGMTDTQYF.

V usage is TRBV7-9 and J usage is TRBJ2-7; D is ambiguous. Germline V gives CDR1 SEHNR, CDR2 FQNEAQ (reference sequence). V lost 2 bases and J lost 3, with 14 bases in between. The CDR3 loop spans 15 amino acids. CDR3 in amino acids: CASSLLAQSFYEQYF. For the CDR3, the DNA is TGTGCCAGCAGCTTATTGGCACAGTCTTTCTACGAGCAGTACTTC.

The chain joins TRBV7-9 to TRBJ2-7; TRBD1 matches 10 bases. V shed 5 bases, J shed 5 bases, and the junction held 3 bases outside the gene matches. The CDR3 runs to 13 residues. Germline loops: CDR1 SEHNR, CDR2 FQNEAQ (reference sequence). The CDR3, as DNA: TGTGCCAGCAGCCGACAGGGGGCCGACGAGCAGTACTTC. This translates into CASSRQGADEQYF. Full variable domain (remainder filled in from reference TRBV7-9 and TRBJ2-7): DTGVSQNPRHKITKRGQNVTFRCDPISEHNRLYWYRQTLGQGPEFLTYFQNEAQLEKSRLLSDRFSAERPKGSFSTLEIQRTEQGDSAMYLCASSRQGADEQYFGPGTRLTVT.

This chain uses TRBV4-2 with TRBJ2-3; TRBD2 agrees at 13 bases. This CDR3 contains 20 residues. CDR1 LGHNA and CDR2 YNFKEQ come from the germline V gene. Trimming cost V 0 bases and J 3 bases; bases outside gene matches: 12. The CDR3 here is CASSQDPGLAGHASTDTQYF. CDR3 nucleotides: TGTGCCAGCAGCCAAGATCCGGGACTAGCGGGACATGCTAGTACAGATACGCAGTATTTT.

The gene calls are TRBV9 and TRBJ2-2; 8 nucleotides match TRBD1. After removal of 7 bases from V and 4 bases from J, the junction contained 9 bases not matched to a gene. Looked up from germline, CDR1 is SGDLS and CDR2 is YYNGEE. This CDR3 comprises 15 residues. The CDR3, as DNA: TGTGCCAGCGGACAGCGACAGGGGAGCACCGGGGAGCTGTTTTTT. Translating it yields CASGQRQGSTGELFF.

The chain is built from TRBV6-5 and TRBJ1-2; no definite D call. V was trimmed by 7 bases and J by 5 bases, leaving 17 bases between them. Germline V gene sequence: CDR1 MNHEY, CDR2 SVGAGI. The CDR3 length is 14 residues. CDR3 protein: CASTLLGGRYGYTF. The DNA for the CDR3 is TGTGCCAGCACCCTATTAGGAGGCAGATATGGCTACACCTTC.

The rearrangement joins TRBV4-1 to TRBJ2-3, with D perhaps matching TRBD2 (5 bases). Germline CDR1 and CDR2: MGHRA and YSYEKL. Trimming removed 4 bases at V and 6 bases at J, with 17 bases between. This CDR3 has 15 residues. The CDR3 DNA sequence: TGCGCCAGCAGCCCAGGCGGAATGGGAGCGGATACGCAGTATTTT. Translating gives CASSPGGMGADTQYF.

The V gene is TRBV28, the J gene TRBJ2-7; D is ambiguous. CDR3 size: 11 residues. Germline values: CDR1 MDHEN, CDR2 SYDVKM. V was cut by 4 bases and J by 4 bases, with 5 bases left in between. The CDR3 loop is CASSSVYEQYF. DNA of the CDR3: TGTGCCAGCAGTTCCGTTTACGAGCAGTACTTC.

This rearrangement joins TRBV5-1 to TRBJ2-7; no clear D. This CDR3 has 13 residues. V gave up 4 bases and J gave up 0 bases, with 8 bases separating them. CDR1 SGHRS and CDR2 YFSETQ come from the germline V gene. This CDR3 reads CASSLPSSYEQYF. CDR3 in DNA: TGCGCCAGCAGCCTGCCTAGCTCCTACGAGCAGTACTTC.